These 26 T cell receptor beta chains were all obtained from the same sample, sequenced in a study of cytomegalovirus exposure and HLA in healthy donors. The PCR made use of 60 Vbeta and 13 Jbeta primers. TCRdb's table, derived via immunoSEQ multiplex PCR, lists solely in-frame clones and lacks some. Here the sample spans around 150,000 clones, roughly four fifths being singletons. Material for sequencing was PBMCs. The source is a male donor in good health and CMV-seronegative.

A few counts support this clone. The chain links TRBV6-6 to TRBJ1-3, with D possibly being TRBD1 (6 bases). Between the trimmed V and J ends, which lost 7 bases and 4 bases, there was a span of 17 bases. This CDR3 contains 15 residues. Germline CDR1 reads MNHNY; CDR2 reads SVGAGI (reference sequence). CDR3 DNA: TGTGCCAGCAATAAAGGGGTTGGACAGGGAAACACCATATATTTT. Residues: CASNKGVGQGNTIYF.

This clone has a handful of counts. A junction boundary mismatches the germline segment, possibly from a read error. This sequence joins TRBV7-7 and TRBJ2-5, with D hard to call. The CDR3 covers 13 residues. Germline assignment: CDR1 SSHAT and CDR2 FNYEAQ (reference sequence). This CDR3 is CASSLGHQETQYF. CDR3 sequence (DNA): TGTGCTAGCAGCTTAGGGCACCAAGAGACCCAGTACTTC.

The chain carries TRBV6-5 and TRBJ2-7; D call uncertain. The CDR3 consists of 14 residues. Germline V gene data show CDR1 as MNHEY and CDR2 as SVGAGI. V was shortened by 6 bases and J by 1 base, with 13 bases between the two germline ends. CDR3 residues: CASRRQRESYEQYF. In DNA form, the CDR3 reads TGTGCCAGCAGGCGGCAGCGCGAATCCTACGAGCAGTACTTC.

V gene TRBV7-8 combines with J gene TRBJ1-2, with 10 bases lining up with TRBD1. Losses at the gene ends were 4 bases for V and 8 bases for J; bases not matched to a gene: 4. The germline V gene has CDR1 SGHVS and CDR2 FQNEAQ. CDR3 length: 13 residues. In DNA, the CDR3 is TGTGCCAGCAGCTACGGGACAGGGGACGGCTACACCTTC. It is translated as CASSYGTGDGYTF. The variable domain in full, completed from reference TRBV7-8 and TRBJ1-2, reads GAGVSQSPRYKVAKRGQDVALRCDPISGHVSLFWYQQALGQGPEFLTYFQNEAQLDKSGLPSDRFFAERPEGSVSTLKIQRTQQEDSAVYLCASSYGTGDGYTFGSGTRLTVV.

J is TRBJ2-4 and V is TRBV7-9, with D perhaps TRBD1 (6 bases). CDR1 is SEHNR, CDR2 FQNEAQ, per germline (reference sequence). The CDR3 is made up of 17 amino acids. Trimming left V 1 base short and J 2 bases short, with 15 bases between. The CDR3 region is CASSLGGMGATKNIQYF. CDR3 in DNA: TGTGCCAGCAGCTTAGGGGGTATGGGGGCGACCAAAAACATTCAGTACTTC.

The chain recombines TRBV5-1 with TRBJ2-5, with 11 positions matching TRBD1. Matching the DNA end better, TRBJ2-7 makes the J call doubtful. This CDR3 is built from 14 residues. The V gene's germline CDR1 is SGHRS and CDR2 YFSETQ. CDR3 sequence (DNA): TGCGCCAGCAGCCGGGGACAGGGGGTCTACGAGCAGTACTTC. It translates to CASSRGQGVYEQYF.

The J gene is TRBJ1-1, the V gene TRBV7-9; D is ambiguous. The CDR3 is 12 residues long. Trimming left V 5 bases short and J 8 bases short, with 12 bases between. From germline, CDR1 is SEHNR and CDR2 FQNEAQ (reference sequence). The chain's CDR3 is CASSQEAGEAFF. The CDR3, as DNA: TGTGCCAGCAGCCAGGAGGCCGGGGAAGCTTTCTTT.

The chain links TRBV2 to TRBJ2-3; TRBD1 might be the D (6 bases). V lost 7 bases and J lost 5, with 16 bases in between. Germline V gene lookup returns CDR1 SNHLY and CDR2 FYNNEI. The CDR3 consists of 14 residues. The CDR3 reads CASKETGIVDTQYF. In nucleotides, the CDR3 is TGTGCCAGCAAAGAGACAGGAATAGTAGATACGCAGTATTTT. The full variable domain, rest sourced from reference TRBV2 and TRBJ2-3, is EPEVTQTPSHQVTQMGQEVILRCVPISNHLYFYWYRQILGQKVEFLVSFYNNEISEKSEIFDDQFSVERPDGSNFTLKIRSTKLEDSAMYFCASKETGIVDTQYFGPGTRLTVL.

V usage is TRBV4-1 and J usage is TRBJ2-2, with 7 bases identical to TRBD1. The germline V gene encodes CDR1 MGHRA and CDR2 YSYEKL. The CDR3 extends over 16 amino acids. Losses at the gene ends were 8 bases for V and 2 bases for J; bases not matched to a gene: 11. The CDR3 DNA reads as TGCGCCAGCCGCAACCCTCGGGACAGAAACACCGGGGAGCTGTTTTTT. It specifies CASRNPRDRNTGELFF.

The genes are TRBV7-9 and TRBJ1-2; no definite D call. Deletions cut 5 bases from V and 4 bases from J, with 23 bases between. The germline gives CDR1 SEHNR, CDR2 FQNEAQ (reference sequence). The CDR3 extends over 17 amino acids. The CDR3 protein is CASSTNGGRLVPYGYTF. The CDR3 DNA sequence: TGTGCCAGCAGCACTAATGGTGGAAGGTTGGTCCCCTATGGCTACACCTTC.

This clone was counted a single time. The rearrangement uses TRBV7-2 and TRBJ1-1; the D gene is possibly TRBD1 (5 bases). Germline V lookup: CDR1 SGHTA, CDR2 FQGNSA. The CDR3 is made up of 18 amino acids. Trimming shortened V by 8 bases and J by 0 bases, and 25 bases separated the two germline ends. The CDR3 DNA follows: TGTGCCAGCTTTCCCCGCCCCGGCAGGGCCCAGATGAACACTGAAGCTTTCTTT. Its translation: CASFPRPGRAQMNTEAFF. Variable domain in full (rest from reference TRBV7-2 and TRBJ1-1): GAGVSQSPSNKVTEKGKDVELRCDPISGHTALYWYRQSLGQGLEFLIYFQGNSAPDKSGLPSDRFSAERTGGSVSTLTIQRTQQEDSAVYLCASFPRPGRAQMNTEAFFGQGTRLTVV.

This chain connects TRBV7-2 to TRBJ1-5; D gene ambiguous. The V end lost 5 bases, the J end lost 4 bases, and 9 bases lay between the germline ends. Germline-derived CDR1 and CDR2 are SGHTA and FQGNSA. The CDR3 runs 13 residues. The CDR3 DNA is TGTGCCAGCAGCCCGAATCGGAATCAGCCCCAGCATTTT. It codes for CASSPNRNQPQHF.

This chain links TRBV7-2 with TRBJ1-2, with 9 bases that match TRBD1. The V and J ends lost 2 bases and 9 bases, in that order; junction bases with no gene match: 10. The CDR3 contains 15 residues. CDR1 is SGHTA and CDR2 is FQGNSA in the germline V gene. The CDR3 DNA reads as TGTGCCAGCAGCTTAACAGGGGGCGAGTATCCTCGCTACACCTTC. It is translated as CASSLTGGEYPRYTF.

J is TRBJ1-5 and V is TRBV30; TRBD1 is a possible D gene (6 bases). Germline CDR1 and CDR2: GTSNPN and SVGIG (reference sequence). V was clipped by 1 base and J by 6 bases, with 16 bases between them. The CDR3 runs to 15 residues. In nucleotides, the CDR3 is TGTGCCTGGAGTGGCCGGGCGGGGGCAAGTCAGCCCCAGCATTTT. It translates to CAWSGRAGASQPQHF.

The V and J genes are TRBV28 and TRBJ2-3, with TRBD2 matching over 8 bases. Germline-derived CDR1 and CDR2 are MDHEN and SYDVKM. The CDR3 totals 18 residues. The J segment lost 4 bases and the V segment lost 2 bases, leaving 14 bases of the junction unmatched. The CDR3 DNA reads TGTGCCAGCAGTTTAAGGTTCGGCGGGGGGCCGAGCGCAGATACGCAGTATTTT. This encodes CASSLRFGGGPSADTQYF.

The chain has TRBV6-1 and TRBJ2-1, with TRBD2 matching over 7 bases. Germline V gene lookup returns CDR1 MNHNS and CDR2 SASEGT. V lost 7 bases to trimming and J lost 7 bases; unmatched junction nucleotides: 13. This CDR3 has 15 residues. For the CDR3, the DNA is TGTGCCAGCAAAGAGCAGGAAGCGGGGTCGAATGAGCAGTTCTTC. It codes for CASKEQEAGSNEQFF.

This clone was counted between two and nine times. The CDR3 sequence is CASSLAAPGEQFF. Written as DNA, the CDR3 is TGCGCCAGCAGCTTGGCCGCCCCCGGGGAGCAGTTCTTC. V usage is TRBV5-1 and J usage is TRBJ2-1, with D unresolved. This CDR3 is 13 amino acids long. Trimming cost V 0 bases and J 10 bases, with 11 bases left between them. From germline, CDR1 is SGHRS and CDR2 YFSETQ.

This chain uses TRBV7-2 with TRBJ2-1; 9 bases match TRBD1. From germline, CDR1 is SGHTA and CDR2 FQGNSA. The V gene end was trimmed by 0 bases and the J gene end by 6 bases; junction bases not matched to a gene: 3. This CDR3 spans 15 amino acids. This CDR3 is CASSLAGQGSNEQFF. CDR3 DNA sequence: TGTGCCAGCAGCTTAGCGGGACAGGGCTCCAATGAGCAGTTCTTC.

This CDR3 reads CASSPGGAAYEQYF. The CDR3 bases are TGTGCCAGCAGCCCAGGGGGCGCAGCCTACGAGCAGTACTTC. The gene calls are TRBV7-6 and TRBJ2-7; 8 bases match TRBD1. Germline CDR1 SGHVS, CDR2 FNYEAQ. The CDR3 has 14 amino acids. Germline trimming cut 5 bases from V and 2 bases from J; bases unmatched to any gene: 5.

The chain recombines TRBV27 with TRBJ2-5; 7 positions agree with TRBD2. The J segment lost 0 bases and the V segment lost 5 bases, leaving 9 bases of the junction unmatched. This CDR3 has 16 residues. Germline CDR1 and CDR2: MNHEY and SMNVEV (reference sequence). CDR3 loop: CASSRASGTYQETQYF. CDR3 bases: TGTGCCAGCAGTAGAGCTAGCGGAACCTACCAAGAGACCCAGTACTTC.

The V call is TRBV11-2, the J call TRBJ1-2, with D perhaps matching TRBD1 (5 bases). The CDR3 has 14 residues. CDR1 and CDR2 from the germline V gene are SGHAT and FQNNGV. V gave up 1 base and J gave up 2 bases, with 8 bases separating them. The CDR3 region is CASSLVPGNYGYTF. CDR3 DNA: TGTGCCAGCAGCTTAGTGCCAGGGAACTATGGCTACACCTTC.

The chain couples TRBV6-1 to TRBJ2-3; 10 bases line up with TRBD1. Trimming at V came to 2 bases and at J to 3 bases, leaving 2 bases not matched to a gene. This CDR3 spans 15 amino acids. Germline CDR1 MNHNS, CDR2 SASEGT. This CDR3 is CASSEPGQGTDTQYF. The CDR3 bases are TGTGCCAGCAGTGAACCGGGACAGGGGACAGATACGCAGTATTTT.

The CDR3 is CASSPPGGEQFF. As DNA, the CDR3 is TGTGCCAGTAGTCCCCCGGGGGGTGAGCAGTTCTTC. This sequence joins TRBV19 and TRBJ2-1, with TRBD2 matching over 7 bases. The CDR3 is 12 residues long. With 5 bases clipped from V and 9 bases from J, the junction kept 4 bases outside the gene matches. Germline CDR1 is LNHDA and CDR2 is SQIVND (reference sequence).

The gene calls are TRBV18 and TRBJ1-4; maybe TRBD1 (5 bases). This CDR3 is 17 amino acids long. V shed 3 bases and J shed 4 bases, with 18 bases lying between them. From germline, CDR1 is KGHSH and CDR2 LQKENI. The CDR3, as DNA: TGTGCCAGCTCACCTGACCCCTGGGGCAGAGATAATGAAAAACTGTTTTTT. This gives the protein CASSPDPWGRDNEKLFF. Drawing the rest from reference TRBV18 and TRBJ1-4, the complete variable domain is NAGVMQNPRHLVRRRGQEARLRCSPMKGHSHVYWYRQLPEEGLKFMVYLQKENIIDESGMPKERFSAEFPKEGPSILRIQQVVRGDSAAYFCASSPDPWGRDNEKLFFGSGTQLSVL.

The chain combines TRBV27 with TRBJ2-1; 9 bases align to TRBD1. The germline gives CDR1 MNHEY, CDR2 SMNVEV (reference sequence). V was pared by 5 bases and J by 6 bases, with 8 bases of the junction left unmatched. This CDR3 comprises 15 residues. CDR3 protein: CASSLTGGWSNEQFF. Written as DNA, the CDR3 is TGTGCCAGCAGTCTCACAGGGGGCTGGAGCAATGAGCAGTTCTTC.

This chain joins TRBV5-8 and TRBJ1-1; no firm D call. Germline CDR1 reads SGHTS; CDR2 reads YDEGEE. The CDR3 is 15 residues long. The V end was cut by 3 bases, the J end by 0 bases, with 12 bases between. CDR3: CASSSPVIMNTEAFF. CDR3 coding DNA: TGTGCCAGCAGCTCCCCAGTTATCATGAACACTGAAGCTTTCTTT.